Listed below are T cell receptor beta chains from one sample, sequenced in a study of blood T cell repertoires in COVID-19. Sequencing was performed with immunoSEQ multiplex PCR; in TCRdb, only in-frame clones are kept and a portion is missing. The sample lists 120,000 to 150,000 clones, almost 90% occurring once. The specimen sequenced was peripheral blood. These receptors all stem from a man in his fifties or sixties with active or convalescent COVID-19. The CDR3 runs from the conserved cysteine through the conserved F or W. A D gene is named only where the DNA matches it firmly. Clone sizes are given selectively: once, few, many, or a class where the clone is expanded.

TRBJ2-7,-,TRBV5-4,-,TGTGCCAGCAGCATCACGGGATCCCCTAAGGAGCAGTACTTC,CASSITGSPKEQYF
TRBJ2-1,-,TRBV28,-,TGTGCCAGCAGGTCGAGGGAGTCGTCCTACAATGAGCAGTTCTTC,CASRSRESSYNEQFF
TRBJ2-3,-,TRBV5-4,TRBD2,TGTGCCAGCAGCAGGGGACTAGGCACAGATACGCAGTATTTT,CASSRGLGTDTQYF
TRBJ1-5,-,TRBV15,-,TGTGCCACCAGCAGAGAAGGGGGTGACGGCAATCAGCCCCAGCATTTT,CATSREGGDGNQPQHF
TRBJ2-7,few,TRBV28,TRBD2,TGTGCCAGCACTCCTTCGCAGGGGACTAGTTACTACGAGCAGTACTTC,CASTPSQGTSYYEQYF
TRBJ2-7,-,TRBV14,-,TGTGCCAGCAGCCCCCTGGGCGGGCTTGAGCAGTACTTC,CASSPLGGLEQYF
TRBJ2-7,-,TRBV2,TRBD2,TGTGCCAGCACCCCCTCGGGACTAGCGCCCAGGCAGGGCGAGCAGTACTTC,CASTPSGLAPRQGEQYF
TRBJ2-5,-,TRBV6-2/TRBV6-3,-,TGTGCCAGCAGTTCCTTACAAGAGACCCAGTACTTC,CASSSLQETQYF
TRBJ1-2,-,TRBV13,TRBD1,TGTGCCAGCAGCCGCCTGCGGCAGGGGGGAAGTGGTGGCTACACCTTC,CASSRLRQGGSGGYTF
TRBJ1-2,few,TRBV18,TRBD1,TGTGCCAGCTCGACCGGGACAGGAAGCTCTAACTATGGCTACACCTTC,CASSTGTGSSNYGYTF
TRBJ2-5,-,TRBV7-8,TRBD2,TGTGCCAGCAGCTTGGGGGGACTAGCCCTGGAGACCCAGTACTTC,CASSLGGLALETQYF
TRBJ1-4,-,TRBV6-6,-,TGTGCCAGCAGTTACGCGTCAACTAATGAAAAACTGTTTTTT,CASSYASTNEKLFF
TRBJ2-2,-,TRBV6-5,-,TGTGCCAGCAGTTACTCGATGGGCAGGTCCGGCGGGGAGCTGTTTTTT,CASSYSMGRSGGELFF
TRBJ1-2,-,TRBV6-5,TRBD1,TGTGCCAGCAGATTCGACAGGGTTGTAGGCTACACCTTC,CASRFDRVVGYTF
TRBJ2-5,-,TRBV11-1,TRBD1,TGTGCCAGCAGCGAGTGGACAGGGGGCGAGGAGACCCAGTACTTC,CASSEWTGGEETQYF
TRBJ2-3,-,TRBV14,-,TGTGCCAGCAGCCGAACACCAGGGGCCCCCACAGATACGCAGTATTTT,CASSRTPGAPTDTQYF
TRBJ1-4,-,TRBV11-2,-,TGTGCCAGCAGCTCCGTCCCTTTGAGGTCGAATGAAAAACTGTTTTTT,CASSSVPLRSNEKLFF
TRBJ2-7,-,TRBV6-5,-,TGTGCCAGCAGTTACTTCGGGACACAAGAGCAGTACTTC,CASSYFGTQEQYF
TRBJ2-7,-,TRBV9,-,TGTGCCAGCAGCGTAGAGGCGGTCAGTACCTACGAGCAGTACTTC,CASSVEAVSTYEQYF
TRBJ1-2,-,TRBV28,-,TGTGCCAGCCTTGCCAGGGGCGCGAACTATGGCTACACCTTC,CASLARGANYGYTF
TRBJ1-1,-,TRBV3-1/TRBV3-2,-,TGTGCCAGCAGCCGCGTGTTGGGCGCTGAAGCTTTCTTT,CASSRVLGAEAFF
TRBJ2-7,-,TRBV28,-,TGTGCCAGCAGTTTAAGTTTCTACGGGACAAGTTCATACGAGCAGTACTTC,CASSLSFYGTSSYEQYF
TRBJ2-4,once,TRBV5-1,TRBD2,TGCGCCAGCAGCTGGACTAGCGGAGGTGTAATCCTAGCCAAAAACATTCAGTACTTC,CASSWTSGGVILAKNIQYF
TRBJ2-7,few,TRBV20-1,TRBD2,TGCAGTGCTAGTGGCGGGAGGGCCCTCTACGAGCAGTACTTC,CSASGGRALYEQYF
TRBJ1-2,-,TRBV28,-,TGTGCCAGCAGTTTATCCGGACAGCGAACCTTCCGGGGCTACACCTTC,CASSLSGQRTFRGYTF
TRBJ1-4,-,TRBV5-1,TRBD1,TGCGCCAGCAGCCCCGGGACAGCAACTAATGAAAAACTGTTTTTT,CASSPGTATNEKLFF
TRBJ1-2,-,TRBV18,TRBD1,TGTGCCAGCTCACCAAGGCAGGGGGATAACTATGGCTACACCTTC,CASSPRQGDNYGYTF
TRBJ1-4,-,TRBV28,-,TGTGCCAGCAGTGCCCACCAACAAGGAGGGGAAAAACTGTTTTTT,CASSAHQQGGEKLFF
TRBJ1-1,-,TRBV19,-,TGTGCCAGTCTCGACAGGAACACTGAAGCTTTCTTT,CASLDRNTEAFF
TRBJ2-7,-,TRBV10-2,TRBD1,TGCGCCAGCAGTGACCGACAGGGCGTTCGGGGCGAGCAGTACTTC,CASSDRQGVRGEQYF
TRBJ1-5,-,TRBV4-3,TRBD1,TGCGCCAGCAGCCCGTTTGGACAGGGAGATGAGCCCCAGCATTTT,CASSPFGQGDEPQHF
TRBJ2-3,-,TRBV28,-,TGTGCCAGCAGTTTATGGCAACCGGGACACGGCACAGATACGCAGTATTTT,CASSLWQPGHGTDTQYF
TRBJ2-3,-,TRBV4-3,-,TGCGCCAGCAGCCAAGATCAACTAGGAAACACAGATACGCAGTATTTT,CASSQDQLGNTDTQYF